A selection of T cell receptor beta chains follows, all from one sample in a study of OX40 agonist ivuxolimab in advanced cancers. This table comes from immunoSEQ multiplex PCR, and its TCRdb copy is limited to in-frame clones, with some not included. This table has 60,000 to 75,000 clones, roughly 92% appearing once. The specimen comprised CD4+ or CD8+ T cells sorted from blood, sampled in a trial of the OX40 agonist ivuxolimab. The receptors stem from an adult with an advanced solid tumor such as melanoma, head and neck, liver or kidney cancer. The CDR3 runs from the conserved cysteine through the conserved F or W. D genes are given only for firm matches. The listing skips clone size in some rows; elsewhere it reads once, few, many or a size class.

j_gene | d_gene | abundance | v_gene | len | CDR3nt | CDR3aa
TRBJ1-1 | . | . | TRBV4-1 | 14 | TGCGCCAGCAGCGGGGAACCAATGCCCTATGAAGCTTTCTTT | CASSGEPMPYEAFF
TRBJ1-1 | . | once | TRBV11-2 | 13 | TGTGCCAGCAGCTTAGGCCGCAACACTGAAGCTTTCTTT | CASSLGRNTEAFF
TRBJ2-1 | TRBD2 | once | TRBV27 | 18 | TGTGCCAGCAGTGTTATAGGGACTAGCCTCAGTTTCTACAATGAGCAGTTCTTC | CASSVIGTSLSFYNEQFF
TRBJ1-1 | . | few | TRBV9 | 14 | TGTGCCAGCAGCGTAGAACTTCTGAACACTGAAGCTTTCTTT | CASSVELLNTEAFF
TRBJ2-1 | . | . | TRBV10-2 | 12 | TGCGCCAGCACCCAAAGAGGCAATGAGCAGTTCTTC | CASTQRGNEQFF
TRBJ1-2 | . | . | TRBV13 | 15 | TGTGCCAGCCAGATCCGGGGAAGCCTTAACTATGGCTACACCTTC | CASQIRGSLNYGYTF
TRBJ2-1 | . | . | TRBV7-3 | 15 | TGTGCCAGCAGCCACAACGCAGGTTCGCCCAATGAGCAGTTCTTC | CASSHNAGSPNEQFF
TRBJ2-5 | . | . | TRBV9 | 11 | TGTGCCAGCAGCGTAGGACAGACCCAGTACTTC | CASSVGQTQYF
TRBJ2-3 | TRBD1 | once | TRBV14 | 15 | TGTGCCAGCAGCCTGACAGGGGGCATCACAGATACGCAGTATTTT | CASSLTGGITDTQYF
TRBJ2-7 | TRBD2 | . | TRBV6-5 | 14 | TGTGCCAGCAGTCCCAGCGGGAGCTCCTACGAGCAGTACTTC | CASSPSGSSYEQYF
TRBJ2-3 | TRBD2 | . | TRBV12-5 | 18 | TGTGCTAGTGGTTTGGTGGGACTAGTCCTGAAAAGCACAGATACGCAGTATTTT | CASGLVGLVLKSTDTQYF
TRBJ1-6 | . | . | TRBV11-2 | 13 | TGTGCCAGCAGCTTAGGGGTGGGGGTAGCCCTCCACTTT | CASSLGVGVALHF
TRBJ1-2 | TRBD1 | . | TRBV6-5 | 15 | TGTGCCAGCAGTTACGTTACAGGGACAGCGGAGGGCTACACCTTC | CASSYVTGTAEGYTF
TRBJ2-1 | . | . | TRBV5-1 | 16 | TGCGCCAGCAGCTCCCCGGGAGAGGGGGGGAAGAATGAGCAGTTCTTC | CASSSPGEGGKNEQFF
TRBJ2-1 | . | . | TRBV27 | 12 | TGTGCCAGCAGTTTAAGTAGGAATGAGCAGTTCTTC | CASSLSRNEQFF
TRBJ2-7 | . | . | TRBV27 | 16 | TGTGCCAGCCGGACGGCAGGGACCCCTCGGGTGTACGAGCAGTACTTC | CASRTAGTPRVYEQYF
TRBJ2-7 | TRBD1 | . | TRBV5-6 | 16 | TGTGCCAGCAGTTACGACAGGGGTTGGGGCTCCTACGAGCAGTACTTC | CASSYDRGWGSYEQYF
TRBJ2-1 | . | . | TRBV5-1 | 14 | TGCGCCAGCAGCTTGGATAGCCGGGGGTGGGAGCAGTTCTTC | CASSLDSRGWEQFF
TRBJ2-7 | TRBD2 | . | TRBV27 | 15 | TGTGCCAGCAGTTTTTATGGCGGGGGGATCTACGAGCAGTACTTC | CASSFYGGGIYEQYF
TRBJ2-5 | . | . | TRBV15 | 15 | TGTGCCACCAGCAGAGAGCGTTACAGTAGGGAGACCCAGTACTTC | CATSRERYSRETQYF
TRBJ2-1 | TRBD2 | . | TRBV19 | 15 | TGTGCCAGTAGTATTTGGGGGGGTTCCTACAATGAGCAGTTCTTC | CASSIWGGSYNEQFF
TRBJ2-3 | . | . | TRBV9 | 19 | TGTGCCAGCAGCGGCCTCACCCTTCGCCGGGACCGTCGCACAGATACGCAGTATTTT | CASSGLTLRRDRRTDTQYF
TRBJ2-7 | TRBD2 | . | TRBV5-6 | 14 | TGTGCCAGCAGTCATTCTAGCGGGAGCCACGAGCAGTACTTC | CASSHSSGSHEQYF
TRBJ2-7 | TRBD2 | . | TRBV4-1 | 15 | TGCGCCAGCAGCCATGGAGCGGGGGGACCTTACGAGCAGTACTTC | CASSHGAGGPYEQYF
TRBJ2-2 | . | . | TRBV2 | 12 | TGTGCCAGCAGTTGGAACACCGGGGAGCTGTTTTTT | CASSWNTGELFF
TRBJ2-7 | . | . | TRBV29-1 | 14 | TGCAGCGTTGGCGGGTCTGCCCTCTCCTACGAGCAGTACTTC | CSVGGSALSYEQYF
TRBJ2-1 | TRBD2 | . | TRBV7-3 | 20 | TGTGCCAGCAGCTTAATAGGGGGGACTAGCGGGAGTGGATCCTACAATGAGCAGTTCTTC | CASSLIGGTSGSGSYNEQFF
TRBJ2-1 | . | . | TRBV11-2 | 15 | TGTGCCAGCAGCTTAGCGGATCGGGTTCTGAATGAGCAGTTCTTC | CASSLADRVLNEQFF
TRBJ2-3 | TRBD1 | . | TRBV27 | 17 | TGTGCCAGCAGTTTATCGCCGACAGGGTTTCACACAGATACGCAGTATTTT | CASSLSPTGFHTDTQYF
TRBJ2-7 | . | . | TRBV5-4 | 12 | TGTGCCAGCAGCTTGACCAATTACGAGCAGTACTTC | CASSLTNYEQYF
TRBJ1-1 | TRBD1 | . | TRBV19 | 17 | TGTGCCAGTACCATGATCCGGGACAGGGGCGCGAACACTGAAGCTTTCTTT | CASTMIRDRGANTEAFF
TRBJ2-7 | . | . | TRBV6-5 | 13 | TGTGCCAGCAGTTTAGGTGCCCCCTACGAGCAGTACTTC | CASSLGAPYEQYF
TRBJ2-5 | . | . | TRBV11-2 | 14 | TGTGCCAGCAGCCCTTATGACAGGCAAGAGACCCAGTACTTC | CASSPYDRQETQYF
TRBJ2-1 | TRBD1 | . | TRBV27 | 15 | TGTGCCAGCAGTTTTGGGACAGGGGGCGGGAATGAGCAGTTCTTC | CASSFGTGGGNEQFF
TRBJ2-5 | . | . | TRBV5-6 | 13 | TGTGCCAGCGCCCCCGACTATCAAGAGACCCAGTACTTC | CASAPDYQETQYF
TRBJ2-7 | TRBD2 | . | TRBV29-1 | 12 | TGCAGCGTTTGGACTAGCGACTATGAGCAGTACTTC | CSVWTSDYEQYF
TRBJ1-1 | TRBD1 | . | TRBV27 | 15 | TGTGCCAGCAGTTACCGGACAGGACTGAACACTGAAGCTTTCTTT | CASSYRTGLNTEAFF
TRBJ1-4 | . | . | TRBV29-1 | 14 | TGCAGCGTGGTGACAGCCGAAGCTAATGAAAAACTGTTTTTT | CSVVTAEANEKLFF
TRBJ1-2 | . | . | TRBV4-3 | 16 | TGCGCCAGCAGCCAAGATCAGGCAGCGTCTAACTATGGCTACACCTTC | CASSQDQAASNYGYTF